This T cell receptor (beta chain) came from a study of OX40 agonist ivuxolimab in advanced cancers. Sequencing used immunoSEQ multiplex PCR; TCRdb keeps in-frame clones, though not all of them. Of around 40,000 clones listed, 85% are singletons. Looked up from germline, CDR1 is MNHNY and CDR2 is SVGAGI (reference sequence). This CDR3 region has 15 residues. Trimming pared 6 bases from V and 1 base from J, leaving 16 bases between. Sequences were derived from CD4+ or CD8+ T cells sorted from blood, sampled in a trial of the OX40 agonist ivuxolimab. The V and J genes are TRBV6-6 and TRBJ2-7; D uncertain. The clonotype originates from an adult with an advanced solid tumor such as melanoma, head and neck, liver or kidney cancer. CDR3 in DNA: TGTGCCAGCAGCAAGTCGAGCTTTTGGTCCTACGAGCAGTACTTC. Protein product: CASSKSSFWSYEQYF.